One and the same sample provided the 5 T cell receptor beta chains below, sequenced in a study of long-term antiretroviral therapy in people with HIV. immunoSEQ v3.0 was run at survey level. The method was immunoSEQ multiplex PCR; TCRdb's version includes in-frame clones alone and lacks a portion of them. The table shows some 19,000 clones, with about nine tenths occurring only once. This specimen was unsorted PBMCs, taken 0.5 years after starting antiretroviral therapy. The receptor source for this set is a man aged 35 to 55 with HIV.

This sequence joins TRBV27 and TRBJ2-3; D unresolved. The V gene lost 7 bases and the J gene lost 3 bases, with 14 bases spanning the gap. The germline V gene has CDR1 MNHEY and CDR2 SMNVEV (reference sequence). This CDR3 contains 14 residues. The CDR3 sequence is CASMELGITDTQYF. CDR3 nucleotide sequence: TGTGCCAGCATGGAACTTGGGATTACAGATACGCAGTATTTT.

This clone was seen a single time. This rearrangement joins TRBV23-1 to TRBJ1-2; D is unresolved. TRBV23-1 is an open reading frame whose function is uncertain. CDR3 length: 11 amino acids. Trimming left V 5 bases short and J 4 bases short, with 5 bases between. The CDR3 nucleotides read TGCGCCAGCAGTGTCCGCTATGGCTACACCTTC. Translated, it gives CASSVRYGYTF.

The chain is built from TRBV19 and TRBJ2-7, with TRBD1 matching over 7 bases. V gave up 3 bases and J gave up 6 bases; unmatched junction bases: 5. Germline CDR1 and CDR2: LNHDA and SQIVND (reference sequence). This CDR3 is built from 13 residues. CDR3 sequence: CASSMGQRFEQYF. The CDR3 nucleotides are TGTGCCAGTAGTATGGGACAGAGATTCGAGCAGTACTTC.

The V and J genes are TRBV5-8 and TRBJ2-7; D is undetermined. Trimming shortened V by 4 bases and J by 3 bases, and 8 bases separated the two germline ends. The CDR3 spans 12 residues. Germline CDR1 reads SGHTS; CDR2 reads YDEGEE. CDR3 amino acids: CASSPTLYEQYF. The CDR3, as DNA: TGTGCCAGCAGCCCGACGCTCTACGAGCAGTACTTC.

The chain joins TRBV29-1 to TRBJ2-1, with D possibly TRBD2 on 5 matching bases. Germline loops: CDR1 SQVTM, CDR2 ANQGSEA. Trimming took off 8 bases at V and 1 base at J, with 12 bases between the two ends. CDR3 length: 13 residues. Here the CDR3 DNA reads TGCAGCTCCGTATGGGAGTCCTACAATGAGCAGTTCTTC. Its translation is CSSVWESYNEQFF.